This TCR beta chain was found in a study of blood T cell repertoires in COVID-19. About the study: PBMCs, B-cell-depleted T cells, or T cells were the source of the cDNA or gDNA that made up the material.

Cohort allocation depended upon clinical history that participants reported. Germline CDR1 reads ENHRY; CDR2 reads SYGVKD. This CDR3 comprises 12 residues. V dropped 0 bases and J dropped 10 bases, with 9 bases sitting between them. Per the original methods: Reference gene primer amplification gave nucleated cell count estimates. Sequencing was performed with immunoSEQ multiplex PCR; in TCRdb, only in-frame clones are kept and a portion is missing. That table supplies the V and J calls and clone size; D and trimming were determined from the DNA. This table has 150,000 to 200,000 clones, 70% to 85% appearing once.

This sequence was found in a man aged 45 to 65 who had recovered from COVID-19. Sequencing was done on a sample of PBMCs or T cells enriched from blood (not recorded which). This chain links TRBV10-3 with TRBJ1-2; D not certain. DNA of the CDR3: TGTGCCATCAGTGAGTCGAAGACAACCTACACCTTC. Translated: CAISESKTTYTF.